Listed below are T cell receptor beta chains from one sample, sequenced in a study of molecular identifiers for immune sequencing clone quantification. From the PCR reads, TCRdb called clonotypes with MiXCR, one entry per CDR3 protein. The table has about half a million distinct CDR3 sequences, around 25% seen once. The specimen was naive CD8+ T cells from blood, with Jurkat cell RNA spiked in. These receptors came from a human donor in good health. Some libraries in this study had Jurkat cell RNA spiked in. Both conserved end residues are part of each CDR3. Fields, in order: V gene, clone size, D gene, J gene, CDR3 DNA, CDR3 protein. A D gene is named only where the DNA matches it firmly. Where a row states a size, it is once, few, many or the class of an expanded clone; other rows omit it.

v_gene: TRBV6-2/TRBV6-3; abundance: .; d_gene: TRBD2; j_gene: TRBJ2-3; CDR3nt: TGTGCCAGCAGGGGACTAGGGGCAGATACGCAGTATTTT; CDR3aa: CASRGLGADTQYF
v_gene: TRBV25-1; abundance: .; d_gene: TRBD2; j_gene: TRBJ2-5; CDR3nt: TGTGCCAGCAGTGAATGGGAGGGCCGCGAGACCCAGTACTTC; CDR3aa: CASSEWEGRETQYF
v_gene: TRBV28; abundance: many; d_gene: .; j_gene: TRBJ2-3; CDR3nt: TGTGCCAGCAGTTTTCCAGGGCATGACGTGATAAACACAGATACGCAGTATTTT; CDR3aa: CASSFPGHDVINTDTQYF
v_gene: TRBV7-6; abundance: few; d_gene: TRBD1; j_gene: TRBJ2-2; CDR3nt: TGTGCCAGCAGCCAACACCCCGGGACAGGGAACACCGGGGAGCTGTTTTTT; CDR3aa: CASSQHPGTGNTGELFF
v_gene: TRBV7-9; abundance: few; d_gene: .; j_gene: TRBJ2-6; CDR3nt: TGTGCCAGCAGCCCCTTATTCTTTGGGGCCAACGTCCTGACTTTC; CDR3aa: CASSPLFFGANVLTF
v_gene: TRBV9; abundance: .; d_gene: .; j_gene: TRBJ2-7; CDR3nt: TGTGCCAGCAGCGTAGATGGTACGGGAAACAAGCAGTACTTC; CDR3aa: CASSVDGTGNKQYF
v_gene: TRBV7-9; abundance: few; d_gene: .; j_gene: TRBJ2-7; CDR3nt: TGTGCCAGCAGCCCAGACTCAAGGGACGAGCAGTACTTC; CDR3aa: CASSPDSRDEQYF
v_gene: TRBV4-1; abundance: .; d_gene: .; j_gene: TRBJ1-2; CDR3nt: TGCGCCAGCAGCCAAGCCCCAGGCCAGACCTATGGCTACACCTTC; CDR3aa: CASSQAPGQTYGYTF
v_gene: TRBV6-5; abundance: many; d_gene: .; j_gene: TRBJ1-1; CDR3nt: TGTGCCAGCAGTTACTCGAGGGCAGGTGACACTGAAGCTTTCTTT; CDR3aa: CASSYSRAGDTEAFF
v_gene: TRBV2; abundance: .; d_gene: TRBD1; j_gene: TRBJ2-7; CDR3nt: TGTGCCAGAGAGGGGAACGGGACAGAATACGAGCAGTACTTC; CDR3aa: CAREGNGTEYEQYF
v_gene: TRBV15; abundance: few; d_gene: .; j_gene: TRBJ2-7; CDR3nt: TGTGCCACCAGCAGAGAGAAATACGAGCAGTACTTC; CDR3aa: CATSREKYEQYF
v_gene: TRBV7-2; abundance: many; d_gene: .; j_gene: TRBJ2-1; CDR3nt: TGTGCCAGCAGCCTAAAACATGGAAGCCCTGCTGATGAGCAGTTCTTC; CDR3aa: CASSLKHGSPADEQFF
v_gene: TRBV23-1; abundance: .; d_gene: TRBD1; j_gene: TRBJ1-1; CDR3nt: TGCGCCAGCAGTCAATGGGGCGGACAGGGCATGGACACTGAAGCTTTCTTT; CDR3aa: CASSQWGGQGMDTEAFF
v_gene: TRBV7-6; abundance: few; d_gene: .; j_gene: TRBJ2-6; CDR3nt: TGTGCCAGCAGCCCCCGGGACCTTGGGGCCAACGTCCTGACTTTC; CDR3aa: CASSPRDLGANVLTF
v_gene: TRBV4-3; abundance: .; d_gene: .; j_gene: TRBJ2-2; CDR3nt: TGCGCCAGCAGCCAAGAAGAGAACACCGGGGAGCTGTTTTTT; CDR3aa: CASSQEENTGELFF
v_gene: TRBV2; abundance: .; d_gene: .; j_gene: TRBJ2-2; CDR3nt: TGTGCCAGCAGTGCTAAAGACGGTATGGAGCTGTTTTTT; CDR3aa: CASSAKDGMELFF
v_gene: TRBV7-9; abundance: .; d_gene: TRBD1; j_gene: TRBJ2-7; CDR3nt: TGTGCCAGCAGCGACCCGACAGGGGCCTACGAGCAGTACTTC; CDR3aa: CASSDPTGAYEQYF
v_gene: TRBV6-2/TRBV6-3; abundance: few; d_gene: TRBD2; j_gene: TRBJ2-7; CDR3nt: TGTGCCAGCAATGAGCGGGGAGGCTCCTACGAGCAGTACTTC; CDR3aa: CASNERGGSYEQYF
v_gene: TRBV20-1; abundance: few; d_gene: TRBD2; j_gene: TRBJ2-7; CDR3nt: TGCAGTGCTAGAGACCCCCCTAGCGGGCGCTCCTACGAGCAGTACTTC; CDR3aa: CSARDPPSGRSYEQYF
v_gene: TRBV10-2; abundance: few; d_gene: .; j_gene: TRBJ2-4; CDR3nt: TGCGCCAGCAGTGAGTGGGACTGGGCCAAAAACATTCAGTACTTC; CDR3aa: CASSEWDWAKNIQYF
v_gene: TRBV4-1; abundance: .; d_gene: .; j_gene: TRBJ2-3; CDR3nt: TGCGCCAGCAGCCCGCGCACGACGAGGCACAAAGATACGCAGTATTTT; CDR3aa: CASSPRTTRHKDTQYF
v_gene: TRBV20-1; abundance: many; d_gene: .; j_gene: TRBJ1-4; CDR3nt: TGCAGTGCTAGACCCCAGGGCTTCAGGGAAAAACTGTTTTTT; CDR3aa: CSARPQGFREKLFF